What follows are 14 T cell receptor beta chains derived from one specimen sequenced in a study of T cells in Graves' hyperthyroidism and ophthalmopathy. Amplified TCR beta CDR3 regions derived from RNA transcripts. A first-round RT-PCR of the TCR CDR3 used the HTBI primer set. Each CDR3 protein is one row after TCRdb ran MiXCR on the multiplex PCR reads. The sample has a few hundred thousand distinct CDR3 sequences, 15% to 19% seen once. The source material was blood. These receptors all stem from a woman younger than 30 with Graves' hyperthyroidism that later progressed to Graves' ophthalmopathy.

Of note for this clonotype: Its ends do not fully match the called genes, so a read error is possible. This chain uses TRBV4-2 with TRBJ2-5, with TRBD2 matching 8 bases. Per germline, CDR1 LGHNA and CDR2 YNFKEQ. There are 17 residues in the CDR3. Written as DNA, the CDR3 is TGTACCAGCAGCCAAGTTGCTAGCGGGTCGGGTGAAGAGACCCAGTACTTC. It codes for CTSSQVASGSGEETQYF.

The CDR3 sequence is CASSLASPSGPYNEQFF. The CDR3 DNA reads TGTGCCAGCAGCTTAGCGAGTCCTAGCGGGCCTTACAATGAGCAGTTCTTC. The genes are TRBV7-3 and TRBJ2-1; 8 bases fit TRBD2. Losses at the gene ends were 2 bases for V and 4 bases for J; bases not matched to a gene: 10. This CDR3 region has 17 residues. CDR1 SGHTA and CDR2 FQGTGA come from the germline V gene.

In this sample, this clonotype turned up a few times. The J gene is TRBJ2-1, the V gene TRBV15, with D perhaps assigned TRBD1 or TRBD2 (6 bases each). This CDR3 region has 14 residues. The germline CDR1 and CDR2 sequences are LNHNV and YYDKDF (reference sequence). Trimming removed 7 bases from V and 5 bases from J, with 15 bases in between. As DNA, the CDR3 is TGTGCCACCAACGGAGGGGGAACCCACAATGAGCAGTTCTTC. This encodes CATNGGGTHNEQFF.

This clonotype was counted a few times. V is TRBV7-9 and J is TRBJ2-2; no firm D call. Germline V lookup: CDR1 SEHNR, CDR2 FQNEAQ (reference sequence). With 1 base removed from V and 7 bases from J, the gap between germline ends came to 10 bases. The CDR3 extends over 14 amino acids. The CDR3: CASSLGGSGGELFF. CDR3 DNA: TGTGCCAGCAGCTTAGGAGGTTCGGGCGGGGAGCTGTTTTTT. The full variable domain, in which reference TRBV7-9 and TRBJ2-2 provide the parts outside the CDR3, is DTGVSQNPRHKITKRGQNVTFRCDPISEHNRLYWYRQTLGQGPEFLTYFQNEAQLEKSRLLSDRFSAERPKGSFSTLEIQRTEQGDSAMYLCASSLGGSGGELFFGEGSRLTVL.

This clonotype came up many times. The chain joins TRBV9 to TRBJ2-5, with a possible D match to TRBD1 (6 bases). The germline gives CDR1 SGDLS, CDR2 YYNGEE. This CDR3 region has 14 residues. Trimming shortened V by 3 bases and J by 0 bases, and 9 bases separated the two germline ends. CDR3 loop: CASSARQDQETQYF. The CDR3 nucleotides are TGTGCCAGCAGCGCCCGACAGGACCAAGAGACCCAGTACTTC.

The chain uses TRBV20-1 and TRBJ2-4; 10 bases agree with TRBD2. The trim removed 6 bases at V and 6 bases at J, leaving 8 bases unmatched. The germline V gene has CDR1 DFQATT and CDR2 SNEGSKA (reference sequence). The CDR3 runs 14 residues. The CDR3 region is CSAGTSERINIQYF. The CDR3 DNA is TGCAGTGCAGGGACTAGCGAGAGGATAAACATTCAGTACTTC.

This clonotype was found many times. V gene TRBV20-1 combines with J gene TRBJ2-3, with D possibly TRBD2 on 5 matching bases. V lost 3 bases to trimming and J lost 1 base, with 8 bases between them. The V gene's germline CDR1 is DFQATT and CDR2 SNEGSKA (reference sequence). This CDR3 is 13 amino acids long. DNA of the CDR3: TGCAGTGCTAGGAGGGCGGGCACAGATACGCAGTATTTT. It specifies CSARRAGTDTQYF.

This clonotype came up a few times. The chain uses TRBV15 and TRBJ2-5, with 11 positions matching TRBD2. Looked up from germline, CDR1 is LNHNV and CDR2 is YYDKDF (reference sequence). V shed 4 bases, J shed 2 bases, and the junction held 6 bases outside the gene matches. The CDR3 runs to 16 residues. DNA of the CDR3: TGTGCCACCAGCACCCAGGGACTAGCGGTTCAAGAGACCCAGTACTTC. This translates into CATSTQGLAVQETQYF.

As DNA, the CDR3 is TGTGCCAGCAGCGTAAGTCACTCCCGAGGAGCTAGCTCCTACAATGAGCAGTTCTTC. This gives the protein CASSVSHSRGASSYNEQFF. The V call is TRBV9, the J call TRBJ2-1; D uncertain. CDR1 SGDLS and CDR2 YYNGEE come from the germline V gene. V was cut by 1 base and J by 0 bases, with 20 bases left in between. The CDR3 totals 19 residues.

This clonotype was counted ten times or more. The CDR3 loop reads CASSLAVSGKTDTQYF. CDR3 bases: TGCGCCAGCAGCTTGGCCGTGAGCGGGAAAACAGATACGCAGTATTTT. The chain recombines TRBV5-1 with TRBJ2-3; 7 bases fit TRBD2. Germline V lookup: CDR1 SGHRS, CDR2 YFSETQ. With 0 bases clipped from V and 3 bases from J, the junction kept 7 bases outside the gene matches. The CDR3 has 16 amino acids. Drawing the rest from reference TRBV5-1 and TRBJ2-3, the complete variable domain is KAGVTQTPRYLIKTRGQQVTLSCSPISGHRSVSWYQQTPGQGLQFLFEYFSETQRNKGNFPGRFSGRQFSNSRSEMNVSTLELGDSALYLCASSLAVSGKTDTQYFGPGTRLTVL.

This sequence joins TRBV19 and TRBJ2-5, with 9 bases matching TRBD2. The CDR3 runs 15 residues. Trimming took 6 bases from V and 1 from J; bases not matched to a gene: 6. Germline V gene sequence: CDR1 LNHDA, CDR2 SQIVND (reference sequence). CDR3: CASRREGGGQETQYF. The CDR3 nucleotides are TGTGCCAGTAGGCGGGAGGGAGGTGGCCAAGAGACCCAGTACTTC.

This clonotype was seen repeatedly, ten times or more. This chain uses TRBV10-3 with TRBJ2-1, with 10 bases fitting TRBD2. The CDR3 spans 15 residues. V lost 6 bases, J lost 0 bases, and 2 bases stayed unmatched. Per the germline V gene, CDR1 is ENHRY and CDR2 is SYGVKD. The CDR3 bases are TGTGCCATCAGGGCTAGCGGGAGCTCCTACAATGAGCAGTTCTTC. It specifies CAIRASGSSYNEQFF.

The CDR3 DNA reads as TGCAGTGCTAAGGGAACCTATGGCTACACCTTC. It yields the protein CSAKGTYGYTF. The chain combines TRBV20-1 with TRBJ1-2; D ambiguous. Germline V gene data show CDR1 as DFQATT and CDR2 as SNEGSKA (reference sequence). This CDR3 contains 11 residues. The germline V and J ends were trimmed by 4 bases and 4 bases, with 7 bases remaining between them.

The sample holds a few counts of this clonotype. Being one base from a much bigger clone, this may be a read error. This chain joins TRBV11-2 and TRBJ2-5, with D possibly being TRBD2 (6 bases). The CDR3 contains 13 residues. Germline CDR1 SGHAT, CDR2 FQNNGV. In nucleotides, the CDR3 is TGTGCCAGCAGCTCTCTAGCGACAGAGACCCTGTACTTC. This encodes CASSSLATETLYF.